This TCR beta chain came from a study of human CD8 memory T cell subsets. Its frequency marks this clonotype as medium-sized. Its target is unknown. The CDR3 runs to 15 residues. Study outcomes and limitations: Sequencing was confined to T cell receptor beta chains in the study.

UMI-labeled 5' RACE was used to make TCR beta libraries. Following a re-call of the 5' RACE reads, TCRdb has one entry per CDR3 protein and lacks DNA. The table lists 6,500 to 8,000 distinct CDR3 sequences. This receptor was taken from a human donor in good health. Sample: CD8+ T cells from PBMCs. V gene TRBV12-3 or TRBV12-4 combines with J gene TRBJ2-2; the TCRdb call, TRBD2, lacks DNA for checking. CDR3 loop: CASSKLAGESGELFF.